This T cell receptor (beta chain) was documented in a study of T cells after posttransplantation cyclophosphamide. Broader study findings: After PTCy, TRB diversity resembled that of CNI/methotrexate controls.

Profiling relied on immunoSEQ multiplex PCR, and the TCRdb table lists in-frame clones only, not all of them. The counts give tens of thousands of clones, none of them seen only once; 2% to 2.5% is held by the top ten. The related graft donor's blood sample was taken on the day of bone marrow donation. The V gene lost 5 bases and the J gene lost 3 bases, with 11 bases spanning the gap. Germline V gene sequence: CDR1 LNHDA, CDR2 SQIVND (reference sequence). The CDR3 is made up of 13 amino acids. This clone has a count of ten or more. Antigen: not known. The specimen was PBMCs. The chain links TRBV19 to TRBJ2-7; D ambiguous. This receptor was obtained from a man aged 40-49 years in good health, CMV-negative, and a related stem cell transplant donor. The CDR3 region has the DNA TGTGCCAGTAGTCCCCGGGTCCTCTACGAGCAGTACTTC. As protein: CASSPRVLYEQYF. The whole variable domain, filled in from reference TRBV19 and TRBJ2-7, reads DGGITQSPKYLFRKEGQNVTLSCEQNLNHDAMYWYRQDPGQGLRLIYYSQIVNDFQKGDIAEGYSVSREKKESFPLTVTSAQKNPTAFYLCASSPRVLYEQYFGPGTRLTVT.